Below, 5 T cell receptor beta chains from the same sample are listed, as sequenced in a study of blood T cell repertoires in COVID-19. Data came from immunoSEQ multiplex PCR; TCRdb stores just in-frame clones and leaves some out. Of 300,000 to 400,000 clones listed, approximately 86% were seen once; the top ten hold around 3%. Sequenced input: peripheral blood. The receptors were sampled from a human donor in a cohort sampled during active COVID-19.

This clone was picked up a small number of times. The V call is TRBV2, the J call TRBJ2-2, with D possibly being TRBD1 (5 bases). The germline V and J ends were trimmed by 4 bases and 5 bases, with 14 bases remaining between them. The CDR3 runs to 15 residues. Germline assignment: CDR1 SNHLY and CDR2 FYNNEI. The CDR3 region is CASSADRGVTGELFF. The CDR3 bases are TGTGCCAGCAGTGCCGACAGAGGAGTAACCGGGGAGCTGTTTTTT. The full variable domain, completed using reference TRBV2 and TRBJ2-2, is EPEVTQTPSHQVTQMGQEVILRCVPISNHLYFYWYRQILGQKVEFLVSFYNNEISEKSEIFDDQFSVERPDGSNFTLKIRSTKLEDSAMYFCASSADRGVTGELFFGEGSRLTVL.

The chain links TRBV6-5 to TRBJ1-3; possibly TRBD1 for D (5 bases). V gave up 7 bases and J gave up 0 bases, with 13 bases separating them. CDR1 MNHEY and CDR2 SVGAGI come from the germline V gene. The CDR3 is made up of 15 amino acids. The DNA of the CDR3 is TGTGCCAGCACTCCCACAGGATTCTCTGGAAACACCATATATTTT. Translated, it gives CASTPTGFSGNTIYF.

This chain connects TRBV27 to TRBJ1-4; D is perhaps TRBD1 (6 bases). The CDR3 covers 16 residues. V was clipped by 4 bases and J by 8 bases, with 20 bases between them. The germline V gene encodes CDR1 MNHEY and CDR2 SMNVEV (reference sequence). CDR3 coding DNA: TGTGCCAGCAGTTACGCCGGGGGGCAACTTGGGGAAAAACTGTTTTTT. Its protein product is CASSYAGGQLGEKLFF.

V usage is TRBV19 and J usage is TRBJ1-5; D possibly corresponds to TRBD1 (6 bases). Germline CDR1 reads LNHDA; CDR2 reads SQIVND (reference sequence). Trimming pared 6 bases from V and 3 bases from J, leaving 15 bases between. CDR3 length: 15 residues. This CDR3 is CASSLKTGFNQPQHF. DNA of the CDR3: TGTGCCAGTAGCCTAAAGACAGGATTCAATCAGCCCCAGCATTTT. Looking up the rest from reference TRBV19 and TRBJ1-5 gives the full variable domain: DGGITQSPKYLFRKEGQNVTLSCEQNLNHDAMYWYRQDPGQGLRLIYYSQIVNDFQKGDIAEGYSVSREKKESFPLTVTSAQKNPTAFYLCASSLKTGFNQPQHFGDGTRLSIL.

The genes are TRBV24-1 and TRBJ2-1; maybe TRBD2 (5 bases). The V gene lost 2 bases and the J gene lost 0 bases, with 16 bases spanning the gap. The CDR3 totals 18 residues. Germline CDR1 is KGHDR and CDR2 is SFDVKD. The CDR3 DNA sequence: TGTGCCACCAGTGATTCCCTAGCTGTGGGCCTCTCCTACAATGAGCAGTTCTTC. This encodes CATSDSLAVGLSYNEQFF.